The 27 T cell receptor beta chains presented below share a single source sample, sequenced in a study of blood T cell repertoires in COVID-19 (dated by TCRdb to about 2020). Preparation of the library involved the immunoSEQ multiplex PCR assay. TCRdb holds this immuneACCESS table with in-frame rearrangements only. Some clones are missing; in checked studies, unresolved V genes explain under half, and the rest has no known cause. This sample comprises a few hundred thousand clones, 90% of them detected only once. The top ten hold about 0.6% of the sample. The sequencing input was PBMCs or T cells enriched from blood (not recorded which). The receptors derive from a man between 18 and 29 years old who had recovered from COVID-19.

The V call is TRBV6-5, the J call TRBJ1-1; D unclear. This CDR3 contains 13 residues. The germline V and J ends were trimmed by 6 bases and 3 bases, with 11 bases remaining between them. The germline gives CDR1 MNHEY, CDR2 SVGAGI. CDR3 region: CASRPDTYTEAFF. CDR3 coding DNA: TGTGCCAGCAGGCCCGACACCTACACTGAAGCTTTCTTT.

This chain joins TRBV11-2 and TRBJ2-1; tentatively, D is TRBD2 (5 bases). Germline values: CDR1 SGHAT, CDR2 FQNNGV. Trimming cost V 0 bases and J 5 bases, with 11 bases left between them. The CDR3 contains 15 residues. The CDR3 region has the DNA TGTGCCAGCAGCTTAGATGGTCCCGGGAACAATGAGCAGTTCTTC. It specifies CASSLDGPGNNEQFF.

CDR3 protein: CASSLTGYTSQAFF. CDR3 DNA: TGCGCCAGCAGCTTGACAGGTTATACCTCCCAAGCTTTCTTT. The rearrangement uses TRBV5-1 and TRBJ1-1; D possibly corresponds to TRBD1 (5 bases). V lost 1 base to trimming and J lost 9 bases, with 16 bases between them. The CDR3 has 14 residues. Germline V gene sequence: CDR1 SGHRS, CDR2 YFSETQ.

The chain employs TRBV5-3 and TRBJ2-5; 13 bases line up with TRBD2. TRBV5-3 is identified as an open reading frame with a role that is uncertain. V trimming: 3 bases; J trimming: 4 bases; junction bases outside the gene matches: 15. This CDR3 comprises 19 residues. The CDR3 sequence is CARSSRHWRTSGGRETQYF. As DNA, the CDR3 is TGTGCCAGAAGCTCGAGACACTGGCGGACTAGCGGGGGTCGAGAGACCCAGTACTTC.

This chain connects TRBV6-5 to TRBJ1-1; D remains unclear. The V gene's germline CDR1 is MNHEY and CDR2 SVGAGI. The CDR3 spans 14 residues. The V end was cut by 6 bases, the J end by 1 base, with 12 bases between. CDR3 region: CASSAITENTEAFF. Here the CDR3 DNA reads TGTGCCAGCAGCGCAATTACAGAGAACACTGAAGCTTTCTTT.

The chain recombines TRBV25-1 with TRBJ2-3; D may be TRBD2 (5 bases). CDR3 size: 16 residues. V was trimmed by 2 bases and J by 5 bases, leaving 17 bases between them. Germline-derived CDR1 and CDR2 are MGHDK and SYGVNS. In nucleotides, the CDR3 is TGTGCCAGCAGTGAAGCAGCACGGGGATCACAAGATACGCAGTATTTT. Translation gives CASSEAARGSQDTQYF.

The sample holds one count of this clone. The chain employs TRBV5-6 and TRBJ2-7; no clear D. The CDR3 length is 16 residues. With 4 bases removed from V and 2 bases from J, the gap between germline ends came to 19 bases. From germline, CDR1 is SGHDT and CDR2 YYEEEE. The CDR3 DNA follows: TGTGCCAGCAGCCTCTTCGACACGTCGCCTCCCTACGAGCAGTACTTC. Encoded protein: CASSLFDTSPPYEQYF.

This clone has just one count. The gene calls are TRBV6-5 and TRBJ2-2; D is ambiguous. In germline, CDR1 is MNHEY, CDR2 SVGAGI. The CDR3 consists of 12 residues. Trimming took off 6 bases at V and 2 bases at J, with 4 bases between the two ends. The CDR3 loop is CASRRNTGELFF. In nucleotides, the CDR3 is TGTGCCAGCAGGAGAAACACCGGGGAGCTGTTTTTT.

The chain links TRBV7-8 to TRBJ1-5; possible D gene TRBD1, 6 bases. The CDR3 contains 17 residues. The ends were cut back, 3 bases at V and 1 base at J, with 16 bases in the middle. The germline CDR1 and CDR2 sequences are SGHVS and FQNEAQ. CDR3 sequence: CASSLLPGTSSNQPQHF. The CDR3 DNA reads as TGTGCCAGCAGCTTGCTACCCGGGACATCGAGCAATCAGCCCCAGCATTTT.

J is TRBJ1-3 and V is TRBV23-1; maybe TRBD1 (5 bases). TRBV23-1 is identified as an open reading frame with a role that is uncertain. This CDR3 comprises 16 residues. Trimming removed 0 bases at V and 0 bases at J, with 9 bases between. The CDR3 sequence is CASSQSWGGSGNTIYF. CDR3 DNA: TGCGCCAGCAGTCAATCGTGGGGGGGCTCTGGAAACACCATATATTTT.

This sequence joins TRBV4-1 and TRBJ2-7; TRBD2 is a possible D gene (6 bases). Germline V gene data show CDR1 as MGHRA and CDR2 as YSYEKL. The germline V and J ends were trimmed by 0 bases and 4 bases, with 13 bases remaining between them. This CDR3 has 15 residues. The CDR3 is CASSQDGGKAYEQYF. Here the CDR3 DNA reads TGCGCCAGCAGCCAAGATGGCGGGAAGGCTTACGAGCAGTACTTC.

The V call is TRBV19, the J call TRBJ1-4, with 7 positions matching TRBD1. The V gene end was trimmed by 6 bases and the J gene end by 5 bases; junction bases not matched to a gene: 6. Germline V gives CDR1 LNHDA, CDR2 SQIVND (reference sequence). This CDR3 is built from 14 residues. Written as DNA, the CDR3 is TGTGCCAGTAGCACGGGACAGTACAATGAAAAACTGTTTTTT. Its translation: CASSTGQYNEKLFF.

The chain has TRBV9 and TRBJ1-4, with 8 bases identical to TRBD1. This CDR3 has 16 residues. Looked up from germline, CDR1 is SGDLS and CDR2 is YYNGEE. V lost 3 bases, J lost 0 bases, and 4 bases stayed unmatched. CDR3 region: CASSAGQGATNEKLFF. CDR3 in DNA: TGTGCCAGCAGCGCTGGACAGGGAGCAACTAATGAAAAACTGTTTTTT.

This chain uses TRBV29-1 with TRBJ1-1, with 11 bases lining up with TRBD1. The J segment lost 3 bases and the V segment lost 6 bases, leaving 3 bases of the junction unmatched. The germline gives CDR1 SQVTM, CDR2 ANQGSEA. This CDR3 has 13 amino acids. CDR3 protein: CSVGDRGDTEAFF. The CDR3 region has the DNA TGCAGCGTGGGGGACAGGGGGGACACTGAAGCTTTCTTT.

The chain recombines TRBV18 with TRBJ2-1, with D perhaps TRBD2 (5 bases). V lost 0 bases and J 7 bases, leaving 13 bases between the germline ends. This CDR3 region has 15 residues. In germline, CDR1 is KGHSH, CDR2 LQKENI. CDR3 bases: TGTGCCAGCTCACCACCGGACTCGTATGGTAATGAGCAGTTCTTC. The encoded protein is CASSPPDSYGNEQFF.

CDR3 loop: CSASGGRGYYGYTF. CDR3 sequence (DNA): TGCAGTGCTAGTGGGGGCAGGGGGTATTATGGCTACACCTTC. The V gene is TRBV20-1, the J gene TRBJ1-2; 7 positions agree with TRBD1. The CDR3 covers 14 residues. The germline gives CDR1 DFQATT, CDR2 SNEGSKA (reference sequence). Trimming removed 3 bases from V and 5 bases from J; junction bases left unmatched: 9.

The rearrangement links TRBV5-5 to TRBJ2-1; 12 nucleotides agree with TRBD2. Losses at the gene ends were 1 base for V and 12 bases for J; bases not matched to a gene: 5. The CDR3 totals 14 residues. Per the germline V gene, CDR1 is SGHKS and CDR2 is YYEKEE (reference sequence). The CDR3 coding sequence is TGTGCCAGCAGCTTGAGACTAGCGGGGGCCTCGCAGTTCTTC. As protein: CASSLRLAGASQFF.

This clone was found a few times. The J gene is TRBJ2-1, the V gene TRBV9, with a possible D match to TRBD2 (6 bases). Trimming took 0 bases from V and 3 from J, leaving 13 bases between them. CDR3 length equals 16 residues. Germline V CDR1 and CDR2: SGDLS, YYNGEE. The CDR3 DNA is TGTGCCAGCAGCGTAGCGGGGGACTTAGACTACAATGAGCAGTTCTTC. Its translation is CASSVAGDLDYNEQFF.

This clone was seen only once. The chain carries TRBV9 and TRBJ1-3, with TRBD1 as a possible D gene (5 bases). With 0 bases removed from V and 5 bases from J, the gap between germline ends came to 12 bases. The CDR3 has 15 residues. Germline CDR1 SGDLS, CDR2 YYNGEE. CDR3 in DNA: TGTGCCAGCAGCGTAGCGCCCGACAGACGAAACACCATATATTTT. Protein product: CASSVAPDRRNTIYF.

The chain couples TRBV12-5 to TRBJ1-5; maybe TRBD1 (5 bases). Trimming removed 6 bases at V and 6 bases at J, with 18 bases between. CDR3 length equals 15 residues. CDR1 is LGHNT and CDR2 is FRNRAP in the germline V gene. CDR3 bases: TGTGCTAGTGGACTCGCGGGGAGAGACAGTCAGCCCCAGCATTTT. Translating gives CASGLAGRDSQPQHF.

The chain joins TRBV7-9 to TRBJ2-2; a weak D match, TRBD2 (5 bases). Looked up from germline, CDR1 is SEHNR and CDR2 is FQNEAQ (reference sequence). The CDR3 is 15 amino acids. Trimming removed 0 bases at V and 3 bases at J, with 8 bases between. The CDR3 DNA reads TGTGCCAGCAGCTTAGCCGGTAGCGACACCGGGGAGCTGTTTTTT. The encoded protein is CASSLAGSDTGELFF. Together with reference TRBV7-9 and TRBJ2-2, the CDR3 gives the full variable domain: DTGVSQNPRHKITKRGQNVTFRCDPISEHNRLYWYRQTLGQGPEFLTYFQNEAQLEKSRLLSDRFSAERPKGSFSTLEIQRTEQGDSAMYLCASSLAGSDTGELFFGEGSRLTVL.

The rearrangement links TRBV6-1 to TRBJ2-5; TRBD2 aligns across 11 bases. Germline V gives CDR1 MNHNS, CDR2 SASEGT. This CDR3 comprises 17 residues. The V and J ends lost 4 bases and 5 bases, in that order; junction bases with no gene match: 12. Here the CDR3 reads CASSAPTSGRSIETQYF. Written as DNA, the CDR3 is TGTGCCAGCAGTGCACCTACTAGCGGGAGATCTATTGAGACCCAGTACTTC.

The V call is TRBV3-1 (or the pseudogene TRBV3-2), the J call TRBJ2-5; D is undetermined. The CDR3 runs 14 residues. Germline CDR1 reads LGHDT; CDR2 reads YNNKEL (reference sequence). The ends were cut back, 0 bases at V and 5 bases at J, with 10 bases in the middle. CDR3 region: CASSQESYGETQYF. CDR3 in DNA: TGTGCCAGCAGCCAAGAATCATACGGGGAGACCCAGTACTTC.

The V call is TRBV7-3, the J call TRBJ2-1; TRBD2 agrees at 14 bases. Trimming at V came to 3 bases and at J to 8 bases, leaving 6 bases not matched to a gene. CDR1 and CDR2 from the germline V gene are SGHTA and FQGTGA. The CDR3 contains 16 residues. The CDR3: CASSLGTSGSWDEQFF. CDR3 nucleotide sequence: TGTGCCAGCAGCTTGGGGACTAGCGGGAGTTGGGATGAGCAGTTCTTC. Full variable domain (rest looked up from reference TRBV7-3 and TRBJ2-1): GAGVSQTPSNKVTEKGKYVELRCDPISGHTALYWYRQSLGQGPEFLIYFQGTGAADDSGLPNDRFFAVRPEGSVSTLKIQRTERGDSAVYLCASSLGTSGSWDEQFFGPGTRLTVL.

The chain couples TRBV19 to TRBJ2-2, with 10 bases lining up with TRBD2. Germline assignment: CDR1 LNHDA and CDR2 SQIVND (reference sequence). The CDR3 runs to 15 residues. The V gene end was trimmed by 6 bases and the J gene end by 6 bases; junction bases not matched to a gene: 7. CDR3 sequence: CASSRLAGVPGELFF. Here the CDR3 DNA reads TGTGCCAGTAGCCGTCTAGCGGGAGTACCCGGGGAGCTGTTTTTT.

This clone came up a few times. The chain carries TRBV12-5 and TRBJ2-2; tentative D call: TRBD2 (5 bases). Per germline, CDR1 LGHNT and CDR2 FRNRAP. The CDR3 is 14 amino acids. Between the trimmed V and J ends, which lost 1 base and 4 bases, there was a span of 7 bases. The CDR3 sequence: CASGLGGSTGELFF. The CDR3 coding sequence is TGTGCTAGTGGTTTGGGAGGGAGCACCGGGGAGCTGTTTTTT.

The rearrangement uses TRBV18 and TRBJ1-6, with TRBD1 matching over 8 bases. J lost 4 bases, V lost 5 bases, and 13 bases had no gene match. The CDR3 loop spans 18 amino acids. Germline loops: CDR1 KGHSH, CDR2 LQKENI. The DNA of the CDR3 is TGTGCCAGCTCATTAAACCTCGGACAGGGTCGATATAATTCACCCCTCCACTTT. Its protein is CASSLNLGQGRYNSPLHF.